This record covers a single T cell receptor beta chain. Sequencing was performed with immunoSEQ multiplex PCR; in TCRdb, only in-frame clones are kept and a portion is missing. The sample consists of about 14,000 clones, roughly 80% of them appearing once. The germline V gene encodes CDR1 SNHLY and CDR2 FYNNEI. The CDR3 totals 15 residues. Trimming removed 4 bases from V and 4 bases from J, with 16 bases in between. The data belong to a study of blood T cell repertoires in COVID-19. Study overall: The cDNA or gDNA used as material had been derived from T cells, B-cell-depleted T cells, or PBMCs.

The sequence was collected from a woman aged 60 to 75 with acute or convalescent COVID-19. The rearrangement joins TRBV2 to TRBJ1-1, with D tentatively TRBD1 (6 bases). Sequenced sample: peripheral blood. CDR3 loop: CASSGGWGQITEAFF. As DNA, the CDR3 is TGTGCCAGCAGTGGGGGCTGGGGGCAAATCACTGAAGCTTTCTTT.